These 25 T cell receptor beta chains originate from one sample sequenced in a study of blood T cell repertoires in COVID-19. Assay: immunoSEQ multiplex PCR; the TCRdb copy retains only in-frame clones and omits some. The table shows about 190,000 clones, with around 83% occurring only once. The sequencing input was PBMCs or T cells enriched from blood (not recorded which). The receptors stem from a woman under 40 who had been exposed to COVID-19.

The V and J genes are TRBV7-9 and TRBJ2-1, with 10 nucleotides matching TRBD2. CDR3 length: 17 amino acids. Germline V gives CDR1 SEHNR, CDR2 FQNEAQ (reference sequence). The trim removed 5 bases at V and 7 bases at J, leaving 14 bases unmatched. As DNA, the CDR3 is TGTGCCAGCAGCCCGTCGGGAGCGGGGGGGCCGAGTAATGAGCAGTTCTTC. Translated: CASSPSGAGGPSNEQFF.

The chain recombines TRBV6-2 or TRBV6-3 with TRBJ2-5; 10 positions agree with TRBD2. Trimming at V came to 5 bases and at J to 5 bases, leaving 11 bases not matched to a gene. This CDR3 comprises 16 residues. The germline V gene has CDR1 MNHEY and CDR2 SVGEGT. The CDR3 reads CASSQTTSGFRETQYF. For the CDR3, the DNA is TGTGCCAGCAGTCAGACGACTAGCGGGTTCAGGGAGACCCAGTACTTC.

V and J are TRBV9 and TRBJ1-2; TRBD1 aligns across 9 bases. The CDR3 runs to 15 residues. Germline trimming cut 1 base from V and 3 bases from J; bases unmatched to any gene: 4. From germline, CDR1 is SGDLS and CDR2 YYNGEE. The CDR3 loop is CASSVRDRVDYGYTF. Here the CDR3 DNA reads TGTGCCAGCAGCGTAAGGGACAGGGTCGACTATGGCTACACCTTC. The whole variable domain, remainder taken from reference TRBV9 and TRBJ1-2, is DSGVTQTPKHLITATGQRVTLRCSPRSGDLSVYWYQQSLDQGLQFLIQYYNGEERAKGNILERFSAQQFPDLHSELNLSSLELGDSALYFCASSVRDRVDYGYTFGSGTRLTVV.

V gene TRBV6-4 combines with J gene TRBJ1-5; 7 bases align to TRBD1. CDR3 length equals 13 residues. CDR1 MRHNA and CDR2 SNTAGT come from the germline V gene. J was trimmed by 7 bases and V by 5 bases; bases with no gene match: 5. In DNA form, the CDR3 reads TGTGCCAGCAGTCGACAGGGTGACCAGCCCCAGCATTTT. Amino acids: CASSRQGDQPQHF.

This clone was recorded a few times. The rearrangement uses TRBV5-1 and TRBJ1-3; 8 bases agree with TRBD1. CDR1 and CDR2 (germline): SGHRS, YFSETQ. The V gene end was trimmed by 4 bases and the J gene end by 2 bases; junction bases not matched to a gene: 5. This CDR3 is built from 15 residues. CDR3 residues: CASSGAGGAGNTIYF. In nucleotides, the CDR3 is TGCGCCAGCAGCGGAGCAGGGGGCGCTGGAAACACCATATATTTT.

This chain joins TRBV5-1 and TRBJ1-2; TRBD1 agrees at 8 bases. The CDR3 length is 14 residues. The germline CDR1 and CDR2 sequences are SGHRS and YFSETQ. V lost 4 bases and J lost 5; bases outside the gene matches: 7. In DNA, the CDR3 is TGCGCCAGCAGCACCGGACAGGGATCATATGGCTACACCTTC. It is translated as CASSTGQGSYGYTF. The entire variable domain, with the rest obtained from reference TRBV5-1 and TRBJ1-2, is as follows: KAGVTQTPRYLIKTRGQQVTLSCSPISGHRSVSWYQQTPGQGLQFLFEYFSETQRNKGNFPGRFSGRQFSNSRSEMNVSTLELGDSALYLCASSTGQGSYGYTFGSGTRLTVV.

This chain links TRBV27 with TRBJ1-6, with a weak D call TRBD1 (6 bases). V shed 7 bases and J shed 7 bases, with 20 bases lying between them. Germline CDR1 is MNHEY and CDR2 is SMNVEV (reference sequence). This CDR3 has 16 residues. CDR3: CASKPAAGANNSPLHF. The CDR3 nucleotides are TGTGCCAGCAAACCCGCGGCAGGGGCAAACAATTCACCCCTCCACTTT.

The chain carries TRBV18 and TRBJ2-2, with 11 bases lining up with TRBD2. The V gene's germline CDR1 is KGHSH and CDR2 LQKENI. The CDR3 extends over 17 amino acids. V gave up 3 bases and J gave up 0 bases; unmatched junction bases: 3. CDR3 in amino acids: CASSPLAGGSNTGELFF. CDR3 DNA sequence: TGTGCCAGCTCACCGCTAGCGGGGGGCTCGAACACCGGGGAGCTGTTTTTT.

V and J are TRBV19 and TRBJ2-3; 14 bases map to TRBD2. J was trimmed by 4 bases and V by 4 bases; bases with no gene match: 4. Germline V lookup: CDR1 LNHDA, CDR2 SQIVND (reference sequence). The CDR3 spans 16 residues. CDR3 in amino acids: CASSKTSGGDSDTQYF. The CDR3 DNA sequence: TGTGCCAGTAGTAAGACTAGCGGGGGGGACTCAGATACGCAGTATTTT.

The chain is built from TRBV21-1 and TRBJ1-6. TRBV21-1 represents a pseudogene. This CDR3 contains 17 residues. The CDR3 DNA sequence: TGTGCCAGCAGCAAATGGCCAGGGCGGGAATATAATTCACCCCTCCACTTT. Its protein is CASSKWPGREYNSPLHF.

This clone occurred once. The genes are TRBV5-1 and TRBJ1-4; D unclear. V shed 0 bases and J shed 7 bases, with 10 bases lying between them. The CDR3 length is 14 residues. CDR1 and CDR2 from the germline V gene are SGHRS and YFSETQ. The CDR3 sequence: CASSLEGRGEKLFF. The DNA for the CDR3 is TGCGCCAGCAGCTTGGAAGGGAGAGGTGAAAAACTGTTTTTT.

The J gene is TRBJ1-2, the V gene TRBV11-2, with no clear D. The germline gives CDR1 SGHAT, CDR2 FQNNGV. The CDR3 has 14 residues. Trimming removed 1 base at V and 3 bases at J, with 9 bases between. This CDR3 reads CASSLGRAYYGYTF. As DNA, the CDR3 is TGTGCCAGCAGCTTAGGGAGGGCATACTATGGCTACACCTTC.

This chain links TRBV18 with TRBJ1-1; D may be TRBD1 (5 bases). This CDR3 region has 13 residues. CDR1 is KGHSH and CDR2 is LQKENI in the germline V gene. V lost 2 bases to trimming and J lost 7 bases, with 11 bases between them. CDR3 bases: TGTGCCAGCTCACCATCCCCGACAGATGAAGCTTTCTTT. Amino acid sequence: CASSPSPTDEAFF.

This CDR3 reads CASTNSGGADSPLHF. CDR3 DNA: TGTGCCAGTACCAATTCGGGGGGCGCAGATTCACCCCTCCACTTT. The chain joins TRBV19 to TRBJ1-6, with a possible D match to TRBD1 (6 bases). The CDR3 runs to 15 residues. The V end was cut by 7 bases, the J end by 8 bases, with 18 bases between. The germline V gene has CDR1 LNHDA and CDR2 SQIVND (reference sequence).

The CDR3 is CASSQDLGGGTGTQYF. CDR3 nucleotides: TGTGCCAGCAGCCAAGACCTAGGGGGCGGGACCGGTACGCAGTATTTT. V and J are TRBV3-1 (or the pseudogene TRBV3-2) and TRBJ2-3, with a tentative D call TRBD1 (7 bases). Germline lookup yields CDR1 LGHDT and CDR2 YNNKEL (reference sequence). The CDR3 extends over 16 amino acids. V dropped 0 bases and J dropped 8 bases, with 18 bases sitting between them.

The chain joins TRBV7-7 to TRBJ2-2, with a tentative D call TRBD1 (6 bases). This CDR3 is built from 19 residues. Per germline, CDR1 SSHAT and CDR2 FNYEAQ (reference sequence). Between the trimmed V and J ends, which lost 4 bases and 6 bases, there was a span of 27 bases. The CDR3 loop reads CASSSVPGHGMVFPGELFF. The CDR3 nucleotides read TGTGCCAGCAGCTCAGTCCCGGGACACGGGATGGTGTTTCCCGGGGAGCTGTTTTTT.

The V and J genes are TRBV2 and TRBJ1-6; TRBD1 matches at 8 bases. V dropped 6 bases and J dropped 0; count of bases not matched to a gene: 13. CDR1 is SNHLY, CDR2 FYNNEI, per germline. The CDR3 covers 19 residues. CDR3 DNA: TGTGCCAGCAGGGACTACGGACAGGGCCTGAGCTCCTATAATTCACCCCTCCACTTT. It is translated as CASRDYGQGLSSYNSPLHF.

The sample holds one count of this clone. CDR3 in DNA: TGTGCCAGCAGTTTCTACTGGACTAGCGGGGGCCCCGCCTACAATGAGCAGTTCTTC. It is translated as CASSFYWTSGGPAYNEQFF. This chain uses TRBV27 with TRBJ2-1; TRBD2 matches at 13 bases. This CDR3 is 19 amino acids long. V trimming: 3 bases; J trimming: 2 bases; junction bases outside the gene matches: 10. CDR1 is MNHEY and CDR2 is SMNVEV in the germline V gene (reference sequence).

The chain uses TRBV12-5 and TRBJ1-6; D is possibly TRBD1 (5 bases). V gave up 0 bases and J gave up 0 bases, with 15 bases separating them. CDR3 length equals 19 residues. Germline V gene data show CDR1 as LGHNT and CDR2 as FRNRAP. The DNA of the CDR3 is TGTGCTAGTGGTTTGGTACGAGCCCTCCAGGGCTCCTATAATTCACCCCTCCACTTT. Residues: CASGLVRALQGSYNSPLHF.

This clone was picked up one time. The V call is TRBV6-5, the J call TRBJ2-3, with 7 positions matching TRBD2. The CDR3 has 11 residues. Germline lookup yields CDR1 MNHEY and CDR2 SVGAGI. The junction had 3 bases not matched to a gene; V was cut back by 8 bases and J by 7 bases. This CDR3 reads CASGGGNTQYF. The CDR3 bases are TGTGCCAGCGGGGGGGGGAATACGCAGTATTTT.

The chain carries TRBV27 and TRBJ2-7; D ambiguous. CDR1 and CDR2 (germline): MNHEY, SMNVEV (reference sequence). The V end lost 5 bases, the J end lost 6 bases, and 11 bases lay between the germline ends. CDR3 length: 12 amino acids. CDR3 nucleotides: TGTGCCAGCAGTCGCCCTTTTAGCGAGCAGTACTTC. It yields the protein CASSRPFSEQYF.

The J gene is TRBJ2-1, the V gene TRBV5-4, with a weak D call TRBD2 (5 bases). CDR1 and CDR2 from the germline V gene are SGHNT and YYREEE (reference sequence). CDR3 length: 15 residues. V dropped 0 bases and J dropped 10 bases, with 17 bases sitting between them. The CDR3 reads CASSLDQLLGREQFF. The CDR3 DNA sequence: TGTGCCAGCAGCTTGGACCAACTACTAGGTCGGGAGCAGTTCTTC.

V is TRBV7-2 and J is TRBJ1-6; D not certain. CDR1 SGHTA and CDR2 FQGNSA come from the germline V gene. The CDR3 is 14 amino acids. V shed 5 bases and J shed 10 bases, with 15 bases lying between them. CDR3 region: CASSTGGSGSPLHF. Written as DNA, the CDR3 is TGTGCCAGCAGCACGGGTGGTTCGGGGTCACCCCTCCACTTT.

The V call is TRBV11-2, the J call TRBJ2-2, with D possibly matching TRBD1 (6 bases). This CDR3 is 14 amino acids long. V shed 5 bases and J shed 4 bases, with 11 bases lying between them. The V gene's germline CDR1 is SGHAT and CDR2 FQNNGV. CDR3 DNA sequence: TGTGCCAGCAGCCCTGGACAGAGCACCGGGGAGCTGTTTTTT. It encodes CASSPGQSTGELFF.

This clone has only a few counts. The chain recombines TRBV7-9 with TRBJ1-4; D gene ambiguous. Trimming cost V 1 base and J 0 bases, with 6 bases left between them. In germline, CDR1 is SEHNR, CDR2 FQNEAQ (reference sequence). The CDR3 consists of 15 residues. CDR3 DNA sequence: TGTGCCAGCAGCTTAGAGAGGGCAACTAATGAAAAACTGTTTTTT. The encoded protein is CASSLERATNEKLFF.